The sequence of this T cell receptor (beta chain) was determined in a study of T cell repertoires in cytomegalovirus infection (dated by TCRdb to between 2018 and 2021). About the full investigation: Recently identified HLA-C-restricted CMV epitopes, whose presentation resists viral immunomodulation, were targeted by peptide stimulations together with well-studied HLA-B-restricted epitopes. Donor HLA type was relevant to the analysis, because carriage of CMV infection together with the matching HLA type was indicated by public TCR beta signatures.

General conclusions and limits of the study: In both this cohort and an independent approximately 350-donor cohort, the cumulative frequency of public TCR beta family members distinguished carriers of CMV infection plus the relevant HLA type. The ex vivo response was dominated by HLA-C-restricted CMV-specific TCR beta clonotypes, and the single most frequent clonotype in two of eight donors was supplied by these HLA-C-restricted clonotypes.

Sequencing instrument: Illumina HiSeq 1500. TCRdb trimmed public reads at Q25 via fastp, called clones via MiXCR and kept in-frame beta chains. Rows with a matching CDR3 protein are joined into one entry that keeps the most common DNA and genes. Across this sample there are fewer than 1,000,000 distinct CDR3 sequences, with roughly 30% seen only once. More than 12% of the sample is held by the ten biggest clonotypes. What this sample's treatment or condition label stands for: in vitro stimulation with specific CMV peptide epitopes to enrich CMV-specific T cells. CDR1 and CDR2, looked up from the germline V gene (reference sequence), are LNHDA and SQIVND. Inclusive of the bounding cysteine and phenylalanine, the CDR3 is 13 residues long. The kept DNA is CDR3 alone, 39 bases in frame from the first base. Trimming removed 7 bases from V and 0 bases from J, leaving 10 bases between the germline ends. This clonotype was counted a few times. Its target antigen remains unknown. No qualities accompany the bases; no much larger clone lies one base away.

The chain was built from TRBV19 and TRBJ2-7; a weak D assignment points to TRBD1 (6 bases agree). Material: cultured CD8+ T cells from PBMCs, obtained from culture after CMV antigen stimulation. This sequence originates from a human donor in good health (CMV status not recorded). Some clones in this sample may be carry-over from other donors' samples. The DNA reads as follows: TGTGCCAGTACGTTGACAGGCTCCTACGAGCAGTACTTC. Translation gives CASTLTGSYEQYF.